Below are 21 T cell receptor beta chains sequenced from a single sample in a study of a mutant IDH1 vaccine in newly diagnosed glioma. No antigens are known for them. Time point reported: week 5, during vaccination. Vaccine doses each comprised 300 ug of mutant IDH1 20-mer peptide, with topical imiquimod. Repertoires were generated with immunoSEQ multiplex PCR, while TCRdb's copy carries only in-frame clones and drops some. Of 50,000 to 70,000 clones in the sample, less than 85% were seen once. The sequencing here drew on PBMCs, taken from a glioma patient whose treatment included an IDH1 peptide vaccine. The origin of the receptors is a young woman with glioma. Some clones in this sample may be carry-over from other donors' samples.

This clone was counted between two and nine times. V is TRBV30 and J is TRBJ2-5; D is undetermined. V was shortened by 4 bases and J by 5 bases, with 14 bases between the two germline ends. Per the germline V gene, CDR1 is GTSNPN and CDR2 is SVGIG (reference sequence). CDR3 length: 13 residues. This CDR3 reads CAWNEPVLETQYF. The CDR3 DNA sequence: TGTGCCTGGAACGAACCGGTGCTGGAGACCCAGTACTTC.

The chain links TRBV9 to TRBJ1-1, with a possible D match to TRBD1 (5 bases). This CDR3 has 15 residues. Germline V gene sequence: CDR1 SGDLS, CDR2 YYNGEE. With 0 bases removed from V and 1 base from J, the gap between germline ends came to 10 bases. The CDR3 loop is CASSVGSGPNTEAFF. The DNA for the CDR3 is TGTGCCAGCAGCGTAGGGTCAGGGCCGAACACTGAAGCTTTCTTT.

The rearrangement uses TRBV4-2 and TRBJ2-1, with 8 bases matching TRBD2. CDR1 and CDR2 (germline): LGHNA, YNFKEQ. This CDR3 is built from 14 residues. The ends lost 5 bases at V and 8 bases at J; junction bases unmatched: 8. DNA for the CDR3: TGTGCCAGCAGCTTGGAGCTAGCGGGCGATGAGCAGTTCTTC. Translating gives CASSLELAGDEQFF.

The V gene is TRBV4-1, the J gene TRBJ2-5, with D maybe TRBD2 (7 bases). V lost 5 bases and J 3 bases, leaving 13 bases between the germline ends. This CDR3 comprises 14 residues. Germline V CDR1 and CDR2: MGHRA, YSYEKL. The CDR3 DNA reads as TGCGCCAGCAGCGGAGGGGGGGCTGAAGAGACCCAGTACTTC. The encoded protein is CASSGGGAEETQYF.

This clone was counted between two and nine times. The gene calls are TRBV4-1 and TRBJ1-1; TRBD1 might be the D (5 bases). The V end lost 4 bases, the J end lost 4 bases, and 16 bases lay between the germline ends. The CDR3 is 15 amino acids. In germline, CDR1 is MGHRA, CDR2 YSYEKL. CDR3 sequence (DNA): TGCGCCAGCAGCCTGGGGACTCAGGGTATCACTGAAGCTTTCTTT. This gives the protein CASSLGTQGITEAFF.

This clone came up once. Written as DNA, the CDR3 is TGTGCCAGCAGCTTAGCTCCTCTGGGCGAGCAGTACTTC. Its protein is CASSLAPLGEQYF. The chain couples TRBV11-3 to TRBJ2-7; D is ambiguous. The CDR3 is 13 residues long. Germline V CDR1 and CDR2: SGHNT, YENEEA. V was shortened by 1 base and J by 6 bases, with 10 bases between the two germline ends.

V is TRBV29-1 and J is TRBJ2-2; 10 positions match TRBD1. V trimming: 6 bases; J trimming: 13 bases; junction bases outside the gene matches: 11. The CDR3 sequence is 13 residues long. Per germline, CDR1 SQVTM and CDR2 ANQGSEA. The CDR3 is CSVTGTGAKVLFF. In DNA, the CDR3 is TGCAGCGTAACCGGGACAGGGGCTAAGGTGCTGTTTTTT.

The V call is TRBV13, the J call TRBJ2-7; TRBD1 matches 7 bases. The CDR3 consists of 14 residues. The V gene's germline CDR1 is PRHDT and CDR2 FYEKMQ (reference sequence). V lost 3 bases to trimming and J lost 4 bases; unmatched junction nucleotides: 6. The CDR3 protein is CASSFTGAQYEQYF. CDR3 coding DNA: TGTGCCAGCAGCTTCACAGGGGCCCAGTACGAGCAGTACTTC.

The rearrangement uses TRBV2 and TRBJ2-5, with unresolved D. The ends were cut back, 4 bases at V and 4 bases at J, with 4 bases in the middle. This CDR3 has 11 amino acids. Germline assignment: CDR1 SNHLY and CDR2 FYNNEI. CDR3 residues: CASSVGETQYF. The CDR3 DNA follows: TGTGCCAGCAGTGTTGGAGAGACCCAGTACTTC. Combining the CDR3 with reference TRBV2 and TRBJ2-5 gives the whole variable domain EPEVTQTPSHQVTQMGQEVILRCVPISNHLYFYWYRQILGQKVEFLVSFYNNEISEKSEIFDDQFSVERPDGSNFTLKIRSTKLEDSAMYFCASSVGETQYFGPGTRLLVL.

The J gene is TRBJ1-5, the V gene TRBV5-4; D gene ambiguous. CDR1 and CDR2 (germline): SGHNT, YYREEE (reference sequence). The CDR3 totals 13 residues. Deletions cut 0 bases from V and 5 bases from J, with 6 bases between. CDR3 sequence: CASSLGLDQPQHF. DNA of the CDR3: TGTGCCAGCAGCTTGGGTTTGGATCAGCCCCAGCATTTT.

The rearrangement uses TRBV19 and TRBJ1-3, with D perhaps matching TRBD1 or TRBD2 (5 bases each). The DNA end is more similar to TRBJ2-2, so the J call may be wrong. The CDR3 spans 16 residues. Looked up from germline, CDR1 is LNHDA and CDR2 is SQIVND (reference sequence). CDR3 residues: CASSNWGIRNTGELFF. The CDR3 DNA is TGTGCCAGTAGTAATTGGGGGATTAGAAACACCGGGGAGCTGTTTTTT.

V gene TRBV7-6 combines with J gene TRBJ1-4; 7 bases are a match to TRBD1. The V gene end was trimmed by 4 bases and the J gene end by 3 bases; junction bases not matched to a gene: 5. This CDR3 has 15 amino acids. Per germline, CDR1 SGHVS and CDR2 FNYEAQ. In nucleotides, the CDR3 is TGTGCCAGCAGCTCTACAGGGGCGGCTAATGAAAAACTGTTTTTT. Amino acid sequence: CASSSTGAANEKLFF.

This rearrangement joins TRBV10-3 to TRBJ2-1, with 12 bases fitting TRBD2. The ends lost 5 bases at V and 7 bases at J; junction bases unmatched: 9. This CDR3 has 16 amino acids. Germline V gene data show CDR1 as ENHRY and CDR2 as SYGVKD. The CDR3 DNA is TGTGCCATCAGTCAGAAAGGGACTAGCGGGTCAAATGAGCAGTTCTTC. It is translated as CAISQKGTSGSNEQFF.

The chain joins TRBV6-5 to TRBJ2-5; D is uncertain. The CDR3 is made up of 13 amino acids. V gave up 8 bases and J gave up 0 bases, with 10 bases separating them. Germline assignment: CDR1 MNHEY and CDR2 SVGAGI. The DNA for the CDR3 is TGTGCCAGCTATATGCCGTACCAAGAGACCCAGTACTTC. Amino acid sequence: CASYMPYQETQYF.

This chain links TRBV5-6 with TRBJ1-1, with 9 bases aligning to TRBD1. CDR1 is SGHDT and CDR2 is YYEEEE in the germline V gene. J gave up 3 bases and V 4 bases, and 7 bases lay outside the gene matches. The CDR3 consists of 15 residues. The CDR3 coding sequence is TGTGCCAGCAGCCGGGACAGGGTAGGAGACACTGAAGCTTTCTTT. Its protein product is CASSRDRVGDTEAFF.

The V call is TRBV19, the J call TRBJ2-3; unclear D gene. The V end was cut by 3 bases, the J end by 6 bases, with 10 bases between. The CDR3 covers 13 residues. From germline, CDR1 is LNHDA and CDR2 SQIVND (reference sequence). CDR3 nucleotides: TGTGCCAGTAGTATGGTAGCCAAGGATACGCAGTATTTT. This gives the protein CASSMVAKDTQYF.

V gene TRBV5-4 combines with J gene TRBJ1-4; D not resolved. V dropped 9 bases and J dropped 6 bases, with 12 bases sitting between them. The CDR3 has 12 amino acids. The germline V gene has CDR1 SGHNT and CDR2 YYREEE (reference sequence). The CDR3 sequence is CATGQVDEKLFF. CDR3 sequence (DNA): TGTGCCACCGGTCAGGTAGATGAAAAACTGTTTTTT.

The chain has TRBV5-6 and TRBJ2-7, with D unclear. The CDR3 has 14 amino acids. The germline V gene has CDR1 SGHDT and CDR2 YYEEEE. V was shortened by 7 bases and J by 0 bases, with 14 bases between the two germline ends. CDR3 amino acids: CASGIRLSSYEQYF. CDR3 nucleotides: TGTGCCAGCGGCATCAGGTTGAGCTCCTACGAGCAGTACTTC.

The chain couples TRBV2 to TRBJ1-5; 8 bases fit TRBD1. Germline trimming cut 4 bases from V and 5 bases from J; bases unmatched to any gene: 4. CDR3 length equals 14 residues. Germline V gene sequence: CDR1 SNHLY, CDR2 FYNNEI. The CDR3, as DNA: TGTGCCAGCAGTGCGGACAGGGAACATCAGCCCCAGCATTTT. It translates to CASSADREHQPQHF. Together with reference TRBV2 and TRBJ1-5, the CDR3 gives the full variable domain: EPEVTQTPSHQVTQMGQEVILRCVPISNHLYFYWYRQILGQKVEFLVSFYNNEISEKSEIFDDQFSVERPDGSNFTLKIRSTKLEDSAMYFCASSADREHQPQHFGDGTRLSIL.

CDR3 bases: TGTGCCAGCAGCTCTCTAGCGGGGCAAGAGACCCAGTACTTC. Translating it yields CASSSLAGQETQYF. The rearrangement joins TRBV7-9 to TRBJ2-5; 9 bases match TRBD2. From germline, CDR1 is SEHNR and CDR2 FQNEAQ (reference sequence). The CDR3 is 14 residues long. With 4 bases clipped from V and 2 bases from J, the junction kept 2 bases outside the gene matches. The whole variable domain, remainder taken from reference TRBV7-9 and TRBJ2-5, is DTGVSQNPRHKITKRGQNVTFRCDPISEHNRLYWYRQTLGQGPEFLTYFQNEAQLEKSRLLSDRFSAERPKGSFSTLEIQRTEQGDSAMYLCASSSLAGQETQYFGPGTRLLVL.

The gene calls are TRBV2 and TRBJ1-1; D gene uncertain. Germline CDR1 SNHLY, CDR2 FYNNEI. The CDR3 runs to 14 residues. Trimming cost V 4 bases and J 1 base, with 10 bases left between them. The CDR3 DNA follows: TGTGCCAGCAGTGGCGCCAGATCGAACACTGAAGCTTTCTTT. Translating gives CASSGARSNTEAFF.